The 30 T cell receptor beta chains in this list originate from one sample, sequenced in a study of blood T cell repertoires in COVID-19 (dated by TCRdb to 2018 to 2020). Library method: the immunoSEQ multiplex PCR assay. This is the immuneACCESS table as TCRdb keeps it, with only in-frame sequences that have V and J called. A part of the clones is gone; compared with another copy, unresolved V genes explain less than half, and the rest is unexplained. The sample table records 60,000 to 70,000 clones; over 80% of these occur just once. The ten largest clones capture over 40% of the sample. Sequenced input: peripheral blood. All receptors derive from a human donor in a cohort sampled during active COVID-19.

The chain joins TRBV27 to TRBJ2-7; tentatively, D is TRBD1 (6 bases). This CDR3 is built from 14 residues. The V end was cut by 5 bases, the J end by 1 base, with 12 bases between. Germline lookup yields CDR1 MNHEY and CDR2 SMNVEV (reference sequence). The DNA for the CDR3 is TGTGCCAGCAGTCTTCGACAGGAATCCTACGAGCAGTACTTC. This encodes CASSLRQESYEQYF.

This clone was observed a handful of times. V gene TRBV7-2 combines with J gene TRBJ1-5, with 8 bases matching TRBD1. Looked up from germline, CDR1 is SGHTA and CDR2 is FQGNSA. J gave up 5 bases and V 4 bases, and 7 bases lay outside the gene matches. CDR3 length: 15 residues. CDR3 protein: CASSYTGGDDQPQHF. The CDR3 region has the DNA TGTGCCAGCAGCTACACAGGGGGGGATGATCAGCCCCAGCATTTT.

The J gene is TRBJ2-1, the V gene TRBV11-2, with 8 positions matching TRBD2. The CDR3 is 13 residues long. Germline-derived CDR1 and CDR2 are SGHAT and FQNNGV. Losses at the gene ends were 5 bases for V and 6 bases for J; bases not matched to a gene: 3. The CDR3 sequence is CASSLGGGNEQFF. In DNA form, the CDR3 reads TGTGCCAGCAGCCTCGGGGGGGGCAATGAGCAGTTCTTC.

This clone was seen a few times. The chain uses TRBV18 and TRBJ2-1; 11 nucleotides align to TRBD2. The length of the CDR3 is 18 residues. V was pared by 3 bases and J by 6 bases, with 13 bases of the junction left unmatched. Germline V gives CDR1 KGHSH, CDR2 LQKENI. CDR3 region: CASSPFRVAGGQGNEQFF. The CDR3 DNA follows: TGTGCCAGCTCACCGTTCCGAGTAGCGGGGGGGCAGGGCAATGAGCAGTTCTTC.

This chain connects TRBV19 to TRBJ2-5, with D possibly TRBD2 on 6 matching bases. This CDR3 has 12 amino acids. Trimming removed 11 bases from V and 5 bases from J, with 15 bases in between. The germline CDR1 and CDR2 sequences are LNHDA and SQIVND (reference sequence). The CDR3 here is CAPGRPGETQYF. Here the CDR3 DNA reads TGTGCCCCTGGGAGGCCGGGGGAGACCCAGTACTTC.

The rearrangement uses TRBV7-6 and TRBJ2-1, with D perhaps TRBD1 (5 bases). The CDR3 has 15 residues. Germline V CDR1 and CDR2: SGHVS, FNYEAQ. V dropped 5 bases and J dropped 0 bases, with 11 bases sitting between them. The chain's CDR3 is CASSPLGVSYNEQFF. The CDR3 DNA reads TGTGCCAGCAGCCCGTTAGGGGTCTCCTACAATGAGCAGTTCTTC.

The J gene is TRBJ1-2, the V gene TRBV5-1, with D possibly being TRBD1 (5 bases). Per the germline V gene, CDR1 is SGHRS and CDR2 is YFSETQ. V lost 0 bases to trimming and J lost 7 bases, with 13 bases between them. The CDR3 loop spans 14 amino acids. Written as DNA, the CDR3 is TGCGCCAGCAGCTTGGGGGTCAGGGCTTCTGGCTACACCTTC. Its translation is CASSLGVRASGYTF.

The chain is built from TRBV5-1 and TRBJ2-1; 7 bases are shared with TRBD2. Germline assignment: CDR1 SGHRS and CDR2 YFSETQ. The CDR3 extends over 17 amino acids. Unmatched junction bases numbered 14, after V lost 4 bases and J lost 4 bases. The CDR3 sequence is CASSPSIVGGGYNEQFF. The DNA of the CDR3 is TGCGCCAGCAGCCCCTCAATCGTGGGGGGGGGATACAATGAGCAGTTCTTC. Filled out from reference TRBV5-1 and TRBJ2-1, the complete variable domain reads KAGVTQTPRYLIKTRGQQVTLSCSPISGHRSVSWYQQTPGQGLQFLFEYFSETQRNKGNFPGRFSGRQFSNSRSEMNVSTLELGDSALYLCASSPSIVGGGYNEQFFGPGTRLTVL.

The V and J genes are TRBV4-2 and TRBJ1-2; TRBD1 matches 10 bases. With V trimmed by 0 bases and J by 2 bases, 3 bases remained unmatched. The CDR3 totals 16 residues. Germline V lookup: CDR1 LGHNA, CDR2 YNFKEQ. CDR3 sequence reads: CASSQDPGQGNYGYTF. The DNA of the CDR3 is TGTGCCAGCAGCCAAGACCCGGGACAGGGGAACTATGGCTACACCTTC.

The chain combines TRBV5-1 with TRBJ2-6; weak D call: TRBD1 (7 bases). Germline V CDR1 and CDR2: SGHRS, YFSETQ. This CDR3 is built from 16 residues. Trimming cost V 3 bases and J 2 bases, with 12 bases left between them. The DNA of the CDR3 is TGCGCCAGCAGCTCCGGCAGGGGGGCTGGGGCCAACGTCCTGACTTTC. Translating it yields CASSSGRGAGANVLTF.

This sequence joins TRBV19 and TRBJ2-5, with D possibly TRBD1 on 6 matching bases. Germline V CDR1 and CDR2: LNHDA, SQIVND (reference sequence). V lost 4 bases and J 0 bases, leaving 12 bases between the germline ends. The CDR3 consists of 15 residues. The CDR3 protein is CASSNTGTNQETQYF. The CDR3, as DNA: TGTGCCAGTAGTAACACCGGGACAAACCAAGAGACCCAGTACTTC. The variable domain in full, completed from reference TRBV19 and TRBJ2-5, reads DGGITQSPKYLFRKEGQNVTLSCEQNLNHDAMYWYRQDPGQGLRLIYYSQIVNDFQKGDIAEGYSVSREKKESFPLTVTSAQKNPTAFYLCASSNTGTNQETQYFGPGTRLLVL.

CDR3 loop: CASSLGQGQYF. DNA for the CDR3: TGTGCCAGCAGCTTAGGACAGGGTCAGTACTTC. This chain connects TRBV7-9 to TRBJ2-7, with TRBD1 identical over 7 bases. J gave up 10 bases and V 1 base, and 1 base lay outside the gene matches. The CDR3 length is 11 residues. Germline V gives CDR1 SEHNR, CDR2 FQNEAQ (reference sequence).

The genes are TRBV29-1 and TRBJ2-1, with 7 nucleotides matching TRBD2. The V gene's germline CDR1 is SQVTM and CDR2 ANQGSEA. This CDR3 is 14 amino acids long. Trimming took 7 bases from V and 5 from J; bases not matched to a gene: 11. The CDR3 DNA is TGCAGCGCCCAGAGGTCGGGGGGTCACAATGAGCAGTTCTTC. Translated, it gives CSAQRSGGHNEQFF.

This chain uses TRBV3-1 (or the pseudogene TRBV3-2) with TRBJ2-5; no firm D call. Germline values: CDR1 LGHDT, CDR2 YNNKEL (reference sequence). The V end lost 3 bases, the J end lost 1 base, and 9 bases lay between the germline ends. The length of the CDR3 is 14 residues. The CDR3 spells CASSHTTTQETQYF. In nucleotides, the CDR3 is TGTGCCAGCAGCCATACTACGACCCAAGAGACCCAGTACTTC.

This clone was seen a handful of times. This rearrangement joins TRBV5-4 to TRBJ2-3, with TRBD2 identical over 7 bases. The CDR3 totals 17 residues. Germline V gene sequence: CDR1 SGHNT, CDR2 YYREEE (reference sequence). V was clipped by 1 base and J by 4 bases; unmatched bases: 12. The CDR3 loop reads CASSLNLGGGRADTQYF. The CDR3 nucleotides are TGTGCCAGCAGCTTGAATCTTGGCGGGGGTAGGGCAGATACGCAGTATTTT.

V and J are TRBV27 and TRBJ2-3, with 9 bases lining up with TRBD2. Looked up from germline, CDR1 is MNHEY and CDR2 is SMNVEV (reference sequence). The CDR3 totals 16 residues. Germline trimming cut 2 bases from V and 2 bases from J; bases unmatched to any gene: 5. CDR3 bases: TGTGCCAGCAGTTTAGGCTCTAGCGGGGTCACAGATACGCAGTATTTT. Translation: CASSLGSSGVTDTQYF.

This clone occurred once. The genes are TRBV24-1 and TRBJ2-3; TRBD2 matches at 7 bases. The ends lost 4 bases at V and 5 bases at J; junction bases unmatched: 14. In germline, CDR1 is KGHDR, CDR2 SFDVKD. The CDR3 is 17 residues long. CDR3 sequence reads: CATSDPGASGQGDTQYF. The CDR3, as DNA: TGTGCCACCAGTGACCCTGGGGCTAGCGGTCAGGGAGATACGCAGTATTTT.

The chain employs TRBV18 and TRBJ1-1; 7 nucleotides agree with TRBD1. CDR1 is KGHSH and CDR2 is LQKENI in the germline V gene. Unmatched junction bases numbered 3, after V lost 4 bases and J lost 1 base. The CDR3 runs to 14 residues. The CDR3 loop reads CASSQQGTNTEAFF. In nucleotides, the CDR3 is TGTGCCAGCTCACAACAGGGGACGAACACTGAAGCTTTCTTT.

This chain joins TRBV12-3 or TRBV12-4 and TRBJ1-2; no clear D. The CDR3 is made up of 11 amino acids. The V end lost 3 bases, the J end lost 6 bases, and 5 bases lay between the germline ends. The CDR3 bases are TGTGCCAGCAGTTTCGGGAATGGCTACACCTTC. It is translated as CASSFGNGYTF.

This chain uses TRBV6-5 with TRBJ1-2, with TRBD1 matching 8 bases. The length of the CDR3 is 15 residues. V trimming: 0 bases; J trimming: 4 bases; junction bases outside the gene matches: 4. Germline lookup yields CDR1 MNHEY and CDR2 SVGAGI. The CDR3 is CASSYSRGTGYGYTF. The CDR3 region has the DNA TGTGCCAGCAGTTACTCGAGGGGGACAGGCTATGGCTACACCTTC.

CDR3: CASSTAGGTDTQYF. DNA for the CDR3: TGTGCCAGCAGCACCGCAGGGGGCACAGATACGCAGTATTTT. The rearrangement uses TRBV3-1 (or the pseudogene TRBV3-2) and TRBJ2-3, with D perhaps TRBD1 (6 bases). Germline lookup yields CDR1 LGHDT and CDR2 YNNKEL (reference sequence). This CDR3 is built from 14 residues. Trimming pared 5 bases from V and 1 base from J, leaving 10 bases between.

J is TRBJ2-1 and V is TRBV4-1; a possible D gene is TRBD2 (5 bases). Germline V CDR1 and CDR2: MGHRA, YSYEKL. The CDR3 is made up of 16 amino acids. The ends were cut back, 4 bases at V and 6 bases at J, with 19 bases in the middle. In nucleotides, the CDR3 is TGCGCCAGCAGCCGCGAAATACGGGGTAACGGCAATGAGCAGTTCTTC. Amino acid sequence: CASSREIRGNGNEQFF.

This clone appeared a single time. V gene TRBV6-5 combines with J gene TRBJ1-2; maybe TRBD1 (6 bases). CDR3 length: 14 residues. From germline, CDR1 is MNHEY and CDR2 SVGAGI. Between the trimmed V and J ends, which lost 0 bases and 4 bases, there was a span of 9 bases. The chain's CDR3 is CASSYSSGVYGYTF. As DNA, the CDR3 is TGTGCCAGCAGTTACTCCTCAGGGGTCTATGGCTACACCTTC.

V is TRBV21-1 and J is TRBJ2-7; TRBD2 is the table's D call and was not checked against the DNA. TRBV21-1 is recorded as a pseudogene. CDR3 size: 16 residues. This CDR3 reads CASAWAGGGCVHEQYF. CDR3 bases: TGTGCCAGCGCCTGGGCCGGGGGTGGATGCGTCCACGAGCAGTACTTC.

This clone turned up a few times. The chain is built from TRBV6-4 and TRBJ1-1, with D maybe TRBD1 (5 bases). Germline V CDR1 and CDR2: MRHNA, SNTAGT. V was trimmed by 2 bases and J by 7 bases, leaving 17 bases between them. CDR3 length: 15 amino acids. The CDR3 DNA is TGTGCCAGCAGTGACCCGGAGGGGTCAGTGAGTGAAGCTTTCTTT. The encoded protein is CASSDPEGSVSEAFF.

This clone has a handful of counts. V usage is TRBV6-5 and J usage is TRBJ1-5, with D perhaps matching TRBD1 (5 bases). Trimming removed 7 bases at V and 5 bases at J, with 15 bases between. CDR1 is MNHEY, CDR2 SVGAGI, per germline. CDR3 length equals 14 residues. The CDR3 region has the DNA TGTGCCAGCAAGGGAACAGGTTTTGATCAGCCCCAGCATTTT. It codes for CASKGTGFDQPQHF.

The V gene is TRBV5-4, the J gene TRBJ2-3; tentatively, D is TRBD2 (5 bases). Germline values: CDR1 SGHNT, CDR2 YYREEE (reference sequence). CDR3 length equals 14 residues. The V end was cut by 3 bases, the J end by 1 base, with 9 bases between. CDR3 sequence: CASSWRTGTDTQYF. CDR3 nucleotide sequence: TGTGCCAGCAGCTGGAGGACGGGCACAGATACGCAGTATTTT.

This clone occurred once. CDR3 sequence: CAISRVGPGELFF. The CDR3, as DNA: TGTGCCATCAGCAGGGTTGGCCCCGGGGAGCTGTTTTTT. This chain uses TRBV10-3 with TRBJ2-2; D might be TRBD1 (5 bases). Trimming took off 6 bases at V and 6 bases at J, with 11 bases between the two ends. The CDR3 contains 13 residues. CDR1 is ENHRY, CDR2 SYGVKD, per germline.

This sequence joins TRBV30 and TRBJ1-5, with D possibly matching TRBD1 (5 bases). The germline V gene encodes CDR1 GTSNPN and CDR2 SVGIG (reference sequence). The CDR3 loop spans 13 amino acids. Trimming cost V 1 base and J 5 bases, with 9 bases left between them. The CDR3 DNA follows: TGTGCCTGGAGTGGGTCGACAGATCAGCCCCAGCATTTT. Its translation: CAWSGSTDQPQHF.

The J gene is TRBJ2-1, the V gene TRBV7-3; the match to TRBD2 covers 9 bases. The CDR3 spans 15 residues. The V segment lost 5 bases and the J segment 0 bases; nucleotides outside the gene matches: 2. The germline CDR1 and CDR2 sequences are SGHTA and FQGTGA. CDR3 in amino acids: CASSVAGASYNEQFF. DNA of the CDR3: TGTGCCAGCAGCGTAGCGGGGGCCTCCTACAATGAGCAGTTCTTC.